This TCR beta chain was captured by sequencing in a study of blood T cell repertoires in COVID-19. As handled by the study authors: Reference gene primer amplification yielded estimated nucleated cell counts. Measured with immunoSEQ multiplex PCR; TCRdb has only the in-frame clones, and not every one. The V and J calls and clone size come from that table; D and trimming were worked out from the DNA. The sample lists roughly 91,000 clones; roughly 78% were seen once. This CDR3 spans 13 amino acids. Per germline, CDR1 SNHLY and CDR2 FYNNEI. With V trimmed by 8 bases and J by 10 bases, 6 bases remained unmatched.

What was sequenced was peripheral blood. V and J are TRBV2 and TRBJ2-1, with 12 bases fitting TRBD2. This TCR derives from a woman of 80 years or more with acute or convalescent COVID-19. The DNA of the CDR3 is TGTGCCAGCGGGGGACTAGCGGGCGTAGAGCAGTTCTTC. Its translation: CASGGLAGVEQFF.